The T cell receptor beta chain under discussion was sequenced for a study of cytomegalovirus exposure and HLA in healthy donors. Primers: 60 Vbeta forward and 13 Jbeta reverse. The assay was immunoSEQ multiplex PCR, and TCRdb's table has in-frame clones only and misses some. The sample includes around 190,000 clones, 65% to 85% seen only once; the top ten take under 2.5%. With 6 bases removed from V and 5 bases from J, the gap between germline ends came to 13 bases. Germline loops: CDR1 MNHEY, CDR2 SMNVEV (reference sequence). The length of the CDR3 is 14 residues. The table lists this clone with a few counts. Its specificity is unknown. Study findings and constraints: The study listed about 150 cytomegalovirus-associated TCR beta chains. HLA restriction was apparent for most CMV-associated TCR beta chains in a later analysis. Rare sequences made up most TCRs, while some public TCRs were found in many donors. When a later analysis compared HLA-associated TCR beta chains with equally common others, the HLA-associated chains turned out to be more clonally expanded and to have lower generation probabilities.

Sequencing was carried out using PBMCs. The TCR originated in a man aged 55 to 69 in good health and CMV-seronegative. The chain carries TRBV27 and TRBJ2-2; D ambiguous. The CDR3 spells CASSPGPGTGELFF. The CDR3 bases are TGTGCCAGCAGCCCGGGTCCTGGGACCGGGGAGCTGTTTTTT.